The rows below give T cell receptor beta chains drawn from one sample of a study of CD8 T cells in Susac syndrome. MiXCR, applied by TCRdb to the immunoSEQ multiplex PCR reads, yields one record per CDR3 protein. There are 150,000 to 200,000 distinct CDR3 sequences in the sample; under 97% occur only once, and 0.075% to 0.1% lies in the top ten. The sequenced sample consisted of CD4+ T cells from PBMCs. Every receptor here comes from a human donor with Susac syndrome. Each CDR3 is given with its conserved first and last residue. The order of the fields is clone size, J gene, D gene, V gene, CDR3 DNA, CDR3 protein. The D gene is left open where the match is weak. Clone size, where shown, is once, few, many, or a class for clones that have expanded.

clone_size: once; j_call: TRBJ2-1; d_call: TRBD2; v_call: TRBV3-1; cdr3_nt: TGTGCCAGCAGCCCCGAGCGGGGGCCCCCCTACAATGAGCAGTTCTTC; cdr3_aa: CASSPERGPPYNEQFF
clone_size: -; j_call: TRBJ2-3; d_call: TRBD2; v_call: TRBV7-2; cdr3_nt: TGTGCCAGCAGCCGCTGGGGACTAGCGGGGGCGAGCACAGATACGCAGTATTTT; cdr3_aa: CASSRWGLAGASTDTQYF
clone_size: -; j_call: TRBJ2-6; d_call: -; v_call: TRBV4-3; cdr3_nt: TGCGCCAGCAGCCAAGAATGGAGCTCTGGGGCCAACGTCCTGACTTTC; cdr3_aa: CASSQEWSSGANVLTF
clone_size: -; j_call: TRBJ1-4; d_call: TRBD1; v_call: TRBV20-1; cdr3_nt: TGCAGTGCTGTACAGGGGGCTTCTAATGAAAAACTGTTTTTT; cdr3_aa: CSAVQGASNEKLFF
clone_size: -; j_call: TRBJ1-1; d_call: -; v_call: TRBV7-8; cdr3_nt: TGTGCCAGCAGCCCAACTACCGGGACACGGGCCGAAGCTTTCTTT; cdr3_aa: CASSPTTGTRAEAFF
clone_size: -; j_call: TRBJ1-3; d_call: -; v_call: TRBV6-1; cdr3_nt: TGTGCCAGCAGGGAGCGTTCGGGTGGCGGTGGCAGTGGAAACACCATATATTTT; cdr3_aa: CASRERSGGGGSGNTIYF
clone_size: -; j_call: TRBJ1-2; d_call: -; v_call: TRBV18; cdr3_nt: TGTGCCAGCTCACCACCCGTTGGAGGGAACTATGGCTACACCTTC; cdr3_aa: CASSPPVGGNYGYTF
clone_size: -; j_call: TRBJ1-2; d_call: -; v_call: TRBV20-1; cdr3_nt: TGCAGTGCTAGAGACCCCCGGAGGGAGGATGGCTACACCTTC; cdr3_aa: CSARDPRREDGYTF
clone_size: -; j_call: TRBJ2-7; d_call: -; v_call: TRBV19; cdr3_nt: TGTGCCAGTAGTTTCCCAGGAGCCCTCTACGAGCAGTACTTC; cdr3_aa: CASSFPGALYEQYF
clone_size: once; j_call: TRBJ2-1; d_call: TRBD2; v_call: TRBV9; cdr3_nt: TGTGCCAGCAGCGTGCCGGGACTAGCGGGGGGTTGGAATGAGCAGTTCTTC; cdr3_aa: CASSVPGLAGGWNEQFF
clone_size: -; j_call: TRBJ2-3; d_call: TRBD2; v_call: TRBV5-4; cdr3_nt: TGTGCCAGCAGACGAGCGGGGGGGAATACGCAGTATTTT; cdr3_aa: CASRRAGGNTQYF
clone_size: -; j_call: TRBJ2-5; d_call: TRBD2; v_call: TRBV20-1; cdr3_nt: TGCAGTGCTACGACTAGCGGGTACCAAGAGACCCAGTACTTC; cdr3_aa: CSATTSGYQETQYF
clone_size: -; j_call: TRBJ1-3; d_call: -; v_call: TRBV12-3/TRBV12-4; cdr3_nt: TGTGCCAGCACCAGGGGTTCTGGAAACACCATATATTTT; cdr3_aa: CASTRGSGNTIYF
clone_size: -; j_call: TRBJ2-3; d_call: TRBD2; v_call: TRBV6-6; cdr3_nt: TGTGCCAGCAGGGAGACTAGCGGCACAGATACGCAGTATTTT; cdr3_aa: CASRETSGTDTQYF
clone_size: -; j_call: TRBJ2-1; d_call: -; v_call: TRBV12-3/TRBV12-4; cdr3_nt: TGTGCCAGCAGTTTACTGAACAGCAACAATGAGCAGTTCTTC; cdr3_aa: CASSLLNSNNEQFF
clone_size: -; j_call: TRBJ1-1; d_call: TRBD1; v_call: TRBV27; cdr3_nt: TGTGCCAGCGGGGCAGGGGGAGAAATGAACACTGAAGCTTTCTTT; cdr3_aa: CASGAGGEMNTEAFF
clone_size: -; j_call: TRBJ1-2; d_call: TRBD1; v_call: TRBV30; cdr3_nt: TGTGCCTGGAGTGTTGGACAGGACTATGGCTACACCTTC; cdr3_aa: CAWSVGQDYGYTF
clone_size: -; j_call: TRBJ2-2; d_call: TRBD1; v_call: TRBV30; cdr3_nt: TGTGCCTGGGGGGACAGGGGTACCAGGGGCGGGGAGCTGTTTTTT; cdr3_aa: CAWGDRGTRGGELFF
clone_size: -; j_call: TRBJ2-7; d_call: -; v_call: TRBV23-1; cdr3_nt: TGCGCCAGCAGTTCAGGGTACTCACCCTCCTACGAGCAGTACTTC; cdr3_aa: CASSSGYSPSYEQYF
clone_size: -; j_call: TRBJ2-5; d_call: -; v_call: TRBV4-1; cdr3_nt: TGCGCCAGCAGCCAAGAGGGCAGGGGTGAGACCCAGTACTTC; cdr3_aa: CASSQEGRGETQYF